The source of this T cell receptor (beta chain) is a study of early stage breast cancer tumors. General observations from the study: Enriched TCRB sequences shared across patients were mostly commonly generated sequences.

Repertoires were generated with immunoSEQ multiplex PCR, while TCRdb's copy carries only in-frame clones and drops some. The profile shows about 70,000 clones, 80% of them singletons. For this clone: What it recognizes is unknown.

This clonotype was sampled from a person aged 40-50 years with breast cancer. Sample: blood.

In DNA form, the CDR3 reads TGTGCCAGCAGTTCCGAGCGGGAGGAGAACACCGGGGAGCTGTTTTTT. Translated: CASSSEREENTGELFF. The rearrangement links TRBV28 to TRBJ2-2; 9 bases line up with TRBD2. The CDR3 length is 16 residues. J was trimmed by 1 base and V by 4 bases; bases with no gene match: 4. The germline V gene encodes CDR1 MDHEN and CDR2 SYDVKM.